Below are 22 T cell receptor beta chains sequenced from a single sample in a study of breast tumors, draining lymph nodes, adjacent tissues. Samples came from axillary lymph nodes draining the breast cancer. TCRdb re-analysed the multiplex PCR reads in MiXCR, keeping a single row per CDR3 protein. The sample shows around 230,000 distinct CDR3 sequences, about 30% of them seen only once. The sample taken for sequencing was axillary lymph node tissue. These receptor sequences come from a female donor with breast cancer. Some clones in this sample may be carry-over from other donors' samples.

This chain joins TRBV9 and TRBJ2-5; D is uncertain. The V gene's germline CDR1 is SGDLS and CDR2 YYNGEE. This CDR3 contains 13 residues. V lost 0 bases and J 5 bases, leaving 8 bases between the germline ends. CDR3 nucleotides: TGTGCCAGCAGCGTAGGGGTCGGGGAGACCCAGTACTTC. Residues: CASSVGVGETQYF.

This clonotype has at least ten counts. J is TRBJ2-5 and V is TRBV14, with 11 bases identical to TRBD2. Germline V gene lookup returns CDR1 SGHDN and CDR2 FVKESK. The CDR3 contains 16 residues. Trimming removed 6 bases from V and 1 base from J; junction bases left unmatched: 7. CDR3 region: CASSSGLAGFQETQYF. The CDR3, as DNA: TGTGCCAGCAGTTCAGGACTAGCGGGCTTCCAAGAGACCCAGTACTTC.

This clonotype showed up many times. V gene TRBV7-2 combines with J gene TRBJ2-5; the D is unclear. V lost 1 base and J 2 bases, leaving 8 bases between the germline ends. This CDR3 is 14 amino acids long. Germline V gene data show CDR1 as SGHTA and CDR2 as FQGNSA. CDR3 coding DNA: TGTGCCAGCAGCTTAGTGCGCGGACAAGAGACCCAGTACTTC. It yields the protein CASSLVRGQETQYF. Complete variable domain (other parts from reference TRBV7-2 and TRBJ2-5): GAGVSQSPSNKVTEKGKDVELRCDPISGHTALYWYRQSLGQGLEFLIYFQGNSAPDKSGLPSDRFSAERTGGSVSTLTIQRTQQEDSAVYLCASSLVRGQETQYFGPGTRLLVL.

The CDR3 DNA sequence: TGCGCCAGCAGCTGGGGAGGGGGCGTGAACTTCTACGAGCAGTACTTC. Translation: CASSWGGGVNFYEQYF. J is TRBJ2-7 and V is TRBV5-1; the D gene could be TRBD1 or TRBD2 (7 bases each). The CDR3 is 16 amino acids. From germline, CDR1 is SGHRS and CDR2 YFSETQ. Trimming removed 3 bases from V and 3 bases from J, with 19 bases in between. Full variable domain (rest looked up from reference TRBV5-1 and TRBJ2-7): KAGVTQTPRYLIKTRGQQVTLSCSPISGHRSVSWYQQTPGQGLQFLFEYFSETQRNKGNFPGRFSGRQFSNSRSEMNVSTLELGDSALYLCASSWGGGVNFYEQYFGPGTRLTVT.

This clonotype was counted many times. The chain is built from TRBV5-1 and TRBJ2-3; D is unresolved. The germline V and J ends were trimmed by 4 bases and 2 bases, with 8 bases remaining between them. The germline CDR1 and CDR2 sequences are SGHRS and YFSETQ. The CDR3 spans 13 residues. The CDR3 reads CASSPAPTDTQYF. The CDR3 DNA is TGCGCCAGCAGCCCCGCTCCCACAGATACGCAGTATTTT.

With respect to this clonotype: Germline is not matched at one junction end, which may reflect a read error. The rearrangement links TRBV5-4 to TRBJ2-1, with TRBD2 matching 15 bases. Germline V gene sequence: CDR1 SGHNT, CDR2 YYREEE (reference sequence). The CDR3 contains 16 residues. The DNA of the CDR3 is TGTGCCAGCAGCTTGGGGGGACTAGCGGGAGGCAATGGGCAGTTCTTC. It yields the protein CASSLGGLAGGNGQFF.

This clonotype was recorded at least ten times. V is TRBV12-3 or TRBV12-4 and J is TRBJ1-6; possibly TRBD1 for D (6 bases). The CDR3 is 15 residues long. Trimming removed 3 bases at V and 7 bases at J, with 13 bases between. DNA of the CDR3: TGTGCCAGCAGTTTCCGGGGGGCCGGGAATTCACCCCTCCACTTT. This gives the protein CASSFRGAGNSPLHF.

This chain joins TRBV5-5 and TRBJ2-7; no firm D call. This CDR3 contains 13 residues. Trimming left V 2 bases short and J 2 bases short, with 8 bases between. Germline V gene sequence: CDR1 SGHKS, CDR2 YYEKEE (reference sequence). The DNA for the CDR3 is TGTGCCAGCAGCTTCGGGTATCCCTACGAGCAGTACTTC. Its protein product is CASSFGYPYEQYF.

There are many counts of this clonotype. V usage is TRBV4-1 and J usage is TRBJ2-7; D possibly matches TRBD1 or TRBD2 (5 bases each). V was cut by 1 base and J by 2 bases, with 9 bases left in between. The CDR3 is made up of 14 amino acids. Germline assignment: CDR1 MGHRA and CDR2 YSYEKL. Written as DNA, the CDR3 is TGCGCCAGCAGCCAAGTTCGGGGACCCTACGAGCAGTACTTC. Translation: CASSQVRGPYEQYF.

This clonotype was seen ten or more times. The rearrangement uses TRBV20-1 and TRBJ1-6; 9 positions match TRBD1. V shed 5 bases and J 7 bases; nucleotides not matched to a gene: 3. The CDR3 is made up of 13 amino acids. Germline CDR1 DFQATT, CDR2 SNEGSKA (reference sequence). CDR3: CSAEDRGNSPLHF. The CDR3 coding sequence is TGCAGTGCTGAGGACAGGGGAAATTCACCCCTCCACTTT.

There are many counts of this clonotype. The genes are TRBV14 and TRBJ2-7; D unresolved. CDR1 is SGHDN and CDR2 is FVKESK in the germline V gene. This CDR3 contains 13 residues. The ends were cut back, 0 bases at V and 4 bases at J, with 7 bases in the middle. CDR3 loop: CASSQDRLYEQYF. DNA for the CDR3: TGTGCCAGCAGCCAAGATAGGCTATACGAGCAGTACTTC.

The chain is built from TRBV2 and TRBJ2-5, with TRBD2 matching 7 bases. CDR3 length equals 17 residues. The germline CDR1 and CDR2 sequences are SNHLY and FYNNEI. Trimming took 2 bases from V and 0 from J; bases not matched to a gene: 9. The chain's CDR3 is CASSEWGGAAYQETQYF. In nucleotides, the CDR3 is TGTGCCAGCAGTGAATGGGGAGGGGCAGCGTACCAAGAGACCCAGTACTTC.

The V call is TRBV6-4, the J call TRBJ1-1; D is perhaps TRBD1 (6 bases). The CDR3 extends over 14 amino acids. Deletions cut 6 bases from V and 10 bases from J, with 21 bases between. Germline CDR1 is MRHNA and CDR2 is SNTAGT. The CDR3 DNA sequence: TGTGCCAGCAGCCCGCAGGGGCAAGTAGGGGGAGCTTTCTTT. This gives the protein CASSPQGQVGGAFF.

V usage is TRBV29-1 and J usage is TRBJ2-7; D possibly corresponds to TRBD1 (5 bases). Germline V gene data show CDR1 as SQVTM and CDR2 as ANQGSEA. The CDR3 loop spans 12 amino acids. Deletions cut 6 bases from V and 5 bases from J, with 14 bases between. The CDR3 here is CSVWGRVHEQYF. The CDR3 bases are TGCAGCGTATGGGGCAGGGTCCACGAGCAGTACTTC.

J is TRBJ2-2 and V is TRBV30, with 10 bases aligning to TRBD2. The CDR3 is 16 amino acids. From germline, CDR1 is GTSNPN and CDR2 SVGIG (reference sequence). Trimming cost V 5 bases and J 1 base; bases outside gene matches: 7. The CDR3 region is CAWGLLAGLNTGELFF. In DNA, the CDR3 is TGTGCCTGGGGTTTACTAGCGGGATTGAACACCGGGGAGCTGTTTTTT.

This clonotype was seen many times. The chain joins TRBV3-1 to TRBJ2-7; no clear D gene. CDR1 is LGHDT, CDR2 YNNKEL, per germline (reference sequence). The V gene lost 1 base and the J gene lost 3 bases, with 10 bases spanning the gap. This CDR3 is 14 amino acids long. The CDR3 region has the DNA TGTGCCAGCAGCCAAGTCGGGCAGTACTACGAGCAGTACTTC. It translates to CASSQVGQYYEQYF.

V and J are TRBV2 and TRBJ2-5; a weak D match, TRBD2 (8 bases). Trimming removed 8 bases from V and 10 bases from J, with 29 bases in between. Looked up from germline, CDR1 is SNHLY and CDR2 is FYNNEI. The CDR3 extends over 16 amino acids. DNA of the CDR3: TGTGCCAGCGCGACCGGGAGGGGGCTTTGGGACCGTATCCAGTACTTC. Encoded protein: CASATGRGLWDRIQYF.

Many counts were recorded for this clonotype. The J gene is TRBJ1-4, the V gene TRBV30; D not resolved. The V and J ends lost 2 bases and 3 bases respectively, with 10 bases between them. Per the germline V gene, CDR1 is GTSNPN and CDR2 is SVGIG (reference sequence). This CDR3 region has 14 residues. Here the CDR3 reads CAWSFGIANEKLFF. CDR3 bases: TGTGCCTGGAGTTTTGGGATCGCTAATGAAAAACTGTTTTTT.

The chain recombines TRBV7-8 with TRBJ2-3; D is uncertain. The germline V gene encodes CDR1 SGHVS and CDR2 FQNEAQ. CDR3 length: 14 amino acids. V was clipped by 1 base and J by 3 bases, with 8 bases between them. CDR3 nucleotides: TGTGCCAGCAGCTTAGGGGATGGGACAGATACGCAGTATTTT. It is translated as CASSLGDGTDTQYF.

The V and J genes are TRBV29-1 and TRBJ2-5; TRBD1 agrees at 10 bases. The CDR3 is 13 amino acids. The J segment lost 5 bases and the V segment lost 4 bases, leaving 4 bases of the junction unmatched. CDR1 SQVTM and CDR2 ANQGSEA come from the germline V gene. The CDR3 DNA reads TGCAGCGTTGGGGACAGGGGCAGGGAGACCCAGTACTTC. The encoded protein is CSVGDRGRETQYF.

A note on this clonotype: Lacking the conserved final phenylalanine or tryptophan, this CDR3 likely reflects a read error. V is TRBV20-1 and J is TRBJ2-7; D ambiguous. The germline V gene has CDR1 DFQATT and CDR2 SNEGSKA (reference sequence). The CDR3 consists of 14 residues. In DNA, the CDR3 is TGTAGTGCTAGAGGCGGCTTCAGCTCCTACGAGCAGTACCTC. Its protein is CSARGGFSSYEQYL.

This clonotype was seen a few times. This CDR3 reads CSLQRGRSYYEQYF. CDR3 DNA sequence: TGCAGCTTGCAACGCGGGAGGTCATACTACGAGCAGTACTTC. The rearrangement links TRBV29-1 to TRBJ2-7, with 8 bases lining up with TRBD2. V trimming: 8 bases; J trimming: 3 bases; junction bases outside the gene matches: 12. CDR1 is SQVTM, CDR2 ANQGSEA, per germline. This CDR3 has 14 amino acids.